This T cell receptor (beta chain) was captured in a study of PD-1 blockade in classical Hodgkin lymphoma. Study information: Nivolumab was administered to patients intravenously at 3 mg/kg every 2 weeks. The study's findings and limits: Differences between repertoires have undefined causes, possibly disease activity or prior therapy. A reduction in baseline TCR diversity was reportedly seen in newly diagnosed patients relative to healthy donors.

Time point given: cycle 4 day 1 (C4D1), after 6 weeks of nivolumab. Every patient was affected by relapse after autologous stem cell transplantation, while exposure to brentuximab vedotin was not uniform. Applied to thawed PBMCs, magnetic negative selection was the method used to isolate CD8+ T cells. The protocol was immunoSEQ multiplex PCR, while the TCRdb copy is restricted to in-frame clones and leaves out a portion. The sample lists approximately 4,000 clones; about 72% were seen once. Trimming took 4 bases from V and 4 from J, leaving 11 bases between them. Germline CDR1 reads MGHRA; CDR2 reads YSYEKL. This CDR3 contains 14 residues. About this clone: Its specificity is unknown.

The sequence was obtained from a human donor with classical Hodgkin lymphoma. The starting material was CD8+ T cells from blood, obtained before the fourth cycle of nivolumab. The V and J genes are TRBV4-1 and TRBJ1-5; possibly TRBD1 for D (5 bases). Written as DNA, the CDR3 is TGCGCCAGCAGCCCGACGGCAGGGAATCAGCCCCAGCATTTT. Amino acids: CASSPTAGNQPQHF.